This is a list of T cell receptor beta chains from one sample in a study of blood T cell repertoires in COVID-19. This table comes from immunoSEQ multiplex PCR, and its TCRdb copy is limited to in-frame clones, with some not included. Here the sample spans approximately 99,000 clones, about 90% being singletons. Sequenced input: peripheral blood. The receptors originated from a man aged 45-60 years with COVID-19, enrolled during active disease. The conserved cysteine and the conserved F or W are not part of the CDR3 here. Each record gives: D gene, clone size, V gene, CDR3 protein. D genes are given only for firm matches. Size is omitted from some rows. Given values are once, few, many or a class for expanded clones.

NA,NA,TRBV29-1,SAYEQGPDEQF
NA,NA,TRBV18,ASSPANEQF
NA,NA,TRBV7-2,ASGKGAWLEQY
TRBD1,NA,TRBV18,ASLPTGAETGELF
NA,NA,TRBV29-1,SVQGRLSRTEAF
NA,once,TRBV18,ASSPGDNNQPQH
TRBD2,NA,TRBV28,ASSLGLAGVTGEQY
TRBD1,NA,TRBV6-2/TRBV6-3,ASSLDRAYGYT
NA,NA,TRBV13,ASSLRNTEAF
NA,NA,TRBV9,ASSVASRTDFYEQY
NA,NA,TRBV7-6,ASSLAFRRVGSPLH
TRBD1,NA,TRBV11-2,ASSTEGASSTDTQY
TRBD2,NA,TRBV4-2,ASSLTSGFSSYNEQF
NA,NA,TRBV30,AWSIQGVGEKLF
TRBD1,NA,TRBV2,ASSQDRDTEAF
NA,NA,TRBV7-2,ASSFANGAAEAF
NA,NA,TRBV30,AWSVRSPEVF
NA,NA,TRBV19,ASTGTAGNDQPQH
NA,once,TRBV5-1,ASSPEPQSADTQY
NA,NA,TRBV18,ASSPGLNQPQH
TRBD1,many,TRBV7-6,ASSPSPDRVPYEQY
TRBD1,NA,TRBV5-1,ATTGRGTGELF
TRBD2,NA,TRBV6-5,AHRRGGDYEQY
NA,NA,TRBV7-9,ASSLGGGVVVETQY
NA,NA,TRBV30,AWSVYSTYNEQF
NA,NA,TRBV11-3,ASSLNGDSPLH
NA,once,TRBV6-4,ASSADPSSGANVLT
NA,NA,TRBV4-1,ASSQVAGMNTEAF
TRBD1,NA,TRBV2,ASSSEEAQGALGGYT
TRBD1,NA,TRBV7-9,ASSLDTGVQPQH
NA,NA,TRBV19,ASSITAANYGYT
NA,NA,TRBV5-1,ASSLGQGTTDTQY
NA,NA,TRBV15,ATSRDSKETQY
NA,NA,TRBV30,AWTYGSSPLH
TRBD1,NA,TRBV19,ASDNRGLGEKLF
TRBD1,NA,TRBV11-2,ASSLRDRGLEKLF
NA,NA,TRBV12-3/TRBV12-4,ASRPRQGSGYT